These T cell receptor beta chains were read from a single sample in a study of read filtering for tumor transcriptome and immune sequencing. One entry per CDR3 protein, called by TCRdb with MiXCR from the reads. The table includes about 23,000 distinct CDR3 sequences, approximately 15% detected once. Sequencing was carried out using a population of CD138-negative cells sorted from bone marrow. The receptor source for this set is a donor aged 40 or over with multiple myeloma. CDR3s include the opening cysteine and the closing phenylalanine or tryptophan. A D gene is named only where the DNA matches it firmly. Size tells how often a clone was seen (once, few, many) or the class of an expanded clone, and some rows leave it out.

abundance | j_gene | len | d_gene | v_gene | CDR3nt | CDR3aa
many | TRBJ2-5 | 12 | TRBD1 | TRBV29-1 | TGCAGCGGAAGGGACAGTTCAGAGACCCAGTACTTC | CSGRDSSETQYF
many | TRBJ2-1 | 13 | NA | TRBV6-2/TRBV6-3 | TGTTCCGATAGAGGGCCCAAAGATCGGGCGGAGTTCTTC | CSDRGPKDRAEFF
many | TRBJ2-7 | 14 | NA | TRBV3-1 | TGTGCCAGCAGCCTAAACAGGGAAATGGACGAGCAGTACTTC | CASSLNREMDEQYF
many | TRBJ2-7 | 14 | NA | TRBV20-1 | TGCAGTGCCCACCCCGGGGAAAACTCCTACGAGCAGTACTTC | CSAHPGENSYEQYF
few | TRBJ2-7 | 16 | TRBD2 | TRBV27 | TGTGCCAGCAGTTCAGACGGACTAGCGGGGGTCTACGAGCAGTACTTC | CASSSDGLAGVYEQYF
many | TRBJ1-5 | 13 | NA | TRBV27 | TGTGCCAGCAGTTTGCAGCCTTATCAGCCCCAGCATTTT | CASSLQPYQPQHF
many | TRBJ2-2 | 17 | TRBD2 | TRBV5-1 | TGCGCCAGCAGCTTGCCGGGACTAGCGGCTAACACCGGGGAGCTGTTTTTT | CASSLPGLAANTGELFF
many | TRBJ2-7 | 13 | NA | TRBV20-1 | TGCAGTGCTAGAGATTACACTACCTACGAGCAGTACTTC | CSARDYTTYEQYF
many | TRBJ2-1 | 13 | NA | TRBV29-1 | TGCAGCGTTGTCTGGACTATAGACAATGAGCAGTTCTTC | CSVVWTIDNEQFF
many | TRBJ2-5 | 12 | NA | TRBV12-3/TRBV12-4 | TGTGCCAGCATGGGCTCCGCCGGGACCCAGTACTTC | CASMGSAGTQYF
many | TRBJ2-7 | 14 | TRBD2 | TRBV29-1 | TGCAGCGTAGTCACTAGCGGGAGGGGATGCGAGCAGTACTTC | CSVVTSGRGCEQYF
many | TRBJ2-7 | 15 | TRBD2 | TRBV3-1 | TGTGCCAGCAGCCAAGCCCTAGCGGGAACTTACGAGCAGTACTTC | CASSQALAGTYEQYF
few | TRBJ1-5 | 15 | TRBD1 | TRBV20-1 | TGCAGTGCTAGGCGGGGACAGGGTATCAATCAGCCCCAGCATTTT | CSARRGQGINQPQHF
NA | TRBJ2-1 | 12 | NA | TRBV29-1 | TGCAGCGTTGAGGGCCTTTACAATGAGCAGTTCTTC | CSVEGLYNEQFF
many | TRBJ2-3 | 14 | TRBD2 | TRBV2 | TGTGCCAGCAGACCCACTAGCGGCACAGATACGCAGTATTTT | CASRPTSGTDTQYF
many | TRBJ1-5 | 14 | NA | TRBV28 | TGTGCCAGCAGCTCGCGGGGTCAGAATCAGCCCCAGCATTTT | CASSSRGQNQPQHF
many | TRBJ2-1 | 17 | TRBD1 | TRBV20-1 | TGCAGTGGATCGACCGGACAGGGGGGAAACCCTGGGAATGAGCAGTTCTTC | CSGSTGQGGNPGNEQFF
many | TRBJ2-3 | 15 | NA | TRBV12-3/TRBV12-4 | TGTGCCAGCAGTTTATGGGGGGCTAACACAGATACGCAGTATTTT | CASSLWGANTDTQYF
many | TRBJ2-6 | 14 | NA | TRBV2 | TGTGCCAGCAGTGTCAGCACTGGGGCCAACGTCCTGACTTTC | CASSVSTGANVLTF
NA | TRBJ1-1 | 15 | TRBD1 | TRBV15 | TGTGCCACCAGAATACAGGGGGGGAAAGGCACTGAGGCTTTCTTT | CATRIQGGKGTEAFF
many | TRBJ1-5 | 12 | NA | TRBV11-1 | TGTGCCAGCAGCGAAGGGAATCAGCCCCAGCATTTT | CASSEGNQPQHF
many | TRBJ2-1 | 15 | NA | TRBV4-2 | TGTGCCAGCAGTCCGGGGGCCTCTGACTACAATGAGCAGTTCTTC | CASSPGASDYNEQFF
many | TRBJ2-3 | 13 | TRBD1 | TRBV24-1 | TGTGCCACCGGGGACAGGGCCACAGATACGCAGTATTTT | CATGDRATDTQYF
NA | TRBJ2-7 | 15 | NA | TRBV6-5 | TGTGCCAGCAGTTACACAGGACAGTTCACAGACGAGCAGTACTTC | CASSYTGQFTDEQYF
many | TRBJ2-1 | 14 | TRBD1 | TRBV7-6 | TGTGCCAGCAGCTTAGGGGACAGAAACAATGAGCAGTTCTTC | CASSLGDRNNEQFF
many | TRBJ2-1 | 16 | NA | TRBV5-5 | TGTGCCAGCAGCTTGGGCACAGGGAGGCACTACAATGAGCAGTTCTTC | CASSLGTGRHYNEQFF
few | TRBJ2-5 | 13 | NA | TRBV29-1 | TGCAGCGTTGTAGGGCAGTACCAAGAGACCCAGTACTTC | CSVVGQYQETQYF
few | TRBJ1-1 | 13 | NA | TRBV20-1 | TGCAGTGCTAGGGATGAGCTGAGCACTGAAGCTTTCTTT | CSARDELSTEAFF
many | TRBJ2-4 | 15 | NA | TRBV2 | TGTGCCAGCACCGACGGGTATCTAGCCAAAAACATTCAGTACTTC | CASTDGYLAKNIQYF
many | TRBJ2-3 | 15 | TRBD2 | TRBV7-2 | TGTGCCAGCAGCTTGGGACTAGCGGGGACCGATACGCAGTATTTT | CASSLGLAGTDTQYF
many | TRBJ2-7 | 15 | TRBD2 | TRBV15 | TGTGCCACCAGCAGAGGACTAGCGGGGTCCTACGAGCAGTACTTC | CATSRGLAGSYEQYF